The 11 T cell receptor beta chains below were found in one sample sequenced in a study of T cell repertoires in cytomegalovirus infection. No cognate antigen is known for these TCRs. From the reads, TCRdb called clonotypes with MiXCR, one entry per CDR3 protein. Among 95,000 to 150,000 distinct CDR3 sequences listed, 25% to 35% were seen once. This specimen consisted of CD8+ T cells from cultured PBMCs, obtained from culture after CMV antigen stimulation. The receptor source for this set is a human donor in good health (CMV status not recorded). Some clones in this sample may be carry-over from other donors' samples.

V gene TRBV4-1 combines with J gene TRBJ2-7, with D tentatively TRBD1 (7 bases). The germline V and J ends were trimmed by 0 bases and 8 bases, with 17 bases remaining between them. The CDR3 consists of 15 residues. Germline lookup yields CDR1 MGHRA and CDR2 YSYEKL. The CDR3 sequence is CASSQERGQFTKQYF. The CDR3 region has the DNA TGCGCCAGCAGCCAAGAGCGGGGACAGTTTACGAAGCAGTACTTC.

This clonotype has a handful of counts. The gene calls are TRBV6-5 and TRBJ2-6, with no clear D. V was trimmed by 6 bases and J by 0 bases, leaving 3 bases between them. The CDR3 runs to 13 residues. The V gene's germline CDR1 is MNHEY and CDR2 SVGAGI. DNA for the CDR3: TGTGCCAGCAGGAGCTCTGGGGCCAACGTCCTGACTTTC. Encoded protein: CASRSSGANVLTF.

The chain recombines TRBV28 with TRBJ2-7; 7 bases are shared with TRBD2. Trimming took 7 bases from V and 2 from J; bases not matched to a gene: 17. The CDR3 spans 17 residues. The germline V gene has CDR1 MDHEN and CDR2 SYDVKM. The CDR3 sequence: CASIESLGGSKPYEQYF. In nucleotides, the CDR3 is TGTGCCAGCATAGAATCCTTGGGGGGGAGCAAACCCTACGAGCAGTACTTC.

The DNA for the CDR3 is TGTGCCAGCAGCTTAGATGCCGGTGGGGTTTCACCCCTCCACTTT. This sequence encodes CASSLDAGGVSPLHF. This sequence joins TRBV7-6 and TRBJ1-6, with D uncertain. V was shortened by 1 base and J by 9 bases, with 13 bases between the two germline ends. Germline assignment: CDR1 SGHVS and CDR2 FNYEAQ. The CDR3 runs 15 residues.

This clonotype was recorded at least ten times. The chain recombines TRBV28 with TRBJ1-5; no clear D gene. This CDR3 spans 19 amino acids. CDR1 and CDR2 (germline): MDHEN, SYDVKM. V dropped 7 bases and J dropped 7 bases, with 32 bases sitting between them. CDR3 residues: CASNGEIPGKRWARQPQHF. The CDR3 nucleotides are TGTGCCAGCAACGGCGAAATCCCCGGGAAACGCTGGGCCAGGCAGCCCCAGCATTTT.

The gene calls are TRBV19 and TRBJ2-1; either TRBD1 or TRBD2 may fit D (5 bases each). Germline values: CDR1 LNHDA, CDR2 SQIVND (reference sequence). The CDR3 length is 14 residues. Trimming removed 0 bases at V and 3 bases at J, with 6 bases between. CDR3 protein: CASSIDGGYNEQFF. The CDR3 nucleotides read TGTGCCAGTAGTATAGATGGGGGCTACAATGAGCAGTTCTTC.

The table lists this clonotype with many counts. The chain is built from TRBV4-2 and TRBJ2-1; weak D call: TRBD2 (5 bases). V lost 0 bases, J lost 10 bases, and 22 bases lay in between. The CDR3 extends over 17 amino acids. Germline assignment: CDR1 LGHNA and CDR2 YNFKEQ. CDR3 sequence reads: CASSQESPGMEVWEQFF. CDR3 coding DNA: TGTGCCAGCAGCCAAGAATCCCCCGGGATGGAGGTGTGGGAGCAGTTCTTC.

This chain connects TRBV5-6 to TRBJ1-1; D remains unclear. Trimming took 0 bases from V and 1 from J, leaving 10 bases between them. Germline assignment: CDR1 SGHDT and CDR2 YYEEEE. The CDR3 totals 15 residues. CDR3 sequence: CASSLVGVTNTEAFF. The CDR3 DNA reads TGTGCCAGCAGCTTGGTCGGGGTTACGAACACTGAAGCTTTCTTT.

This clonotype was counted between two and nine times. The chain joins TRBV9 to TRBJ1-6; unclear D gene. Germline V gene sequence: CDR1 SGDLS, CDR2 YYNGEE. V was cut by 4 bases and J by 3 bases, with 11 bases left in between. The CDR3 has 15 residues. The CDR3 nucleotides are TGTGCCAGCAGCCCACGGAACAGCTATAATTCACCCCTCCACTTT. It specifies CASSPRNSYNSPLHF.

This clonotype was counted ten times or more. The V gene is TRBV7-2, the J gene TRBJ2-7; a possible D gene is TRBD2 (5 bases). Germline CDR1 reads SGHTA; CDR2 reads FQGNSA. Trimming stripped 0 bases from V and 2 bases from J, with 14 bases between. This CDR3 region has 16 residues. The CDR3 loop reads CASSLALSGITYEQYF. In DNA, the CDR3 is TGTGCCAGCAGCTTAGCGCTTTCGGGGATTACCTACGAGCAGTACTTC.

As concerns this clonotype: The germline gene is not matched at one end of the junction; a read error may be the cause. The chain couples TRBV7-9 to TRBJ1-2; D is unresolved. The CDR3 sequence is 14 residues long. Germline CDR1 reads SEHNR; CDR2 reads FQNEAQ (reference sequence). The CDR3 coding sequence is TGTGCCAGCAGCTTAGCCTCGGTTCCAGGTCACCCTGGGTTC. Translating gives CASSLASVPGHPGF.